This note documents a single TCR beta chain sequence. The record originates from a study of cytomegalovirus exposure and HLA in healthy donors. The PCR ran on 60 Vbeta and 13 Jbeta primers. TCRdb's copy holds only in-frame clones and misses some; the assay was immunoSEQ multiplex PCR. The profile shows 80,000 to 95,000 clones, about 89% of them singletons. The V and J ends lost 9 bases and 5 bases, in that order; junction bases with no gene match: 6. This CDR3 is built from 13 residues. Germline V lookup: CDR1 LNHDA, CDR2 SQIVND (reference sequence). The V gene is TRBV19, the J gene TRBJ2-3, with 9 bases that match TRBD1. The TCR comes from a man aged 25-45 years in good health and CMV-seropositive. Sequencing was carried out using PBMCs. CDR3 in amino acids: CASRDRALDTQYF. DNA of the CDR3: TGTGCCAGCCGGGACAGGGCCTTAGATACGCAGTATTTT.